The clone carrying this T cell receptor beta chain was seen only once. These data come from a study of blood T cell repertoires in COVID-19. Germline values: CDR1 SGHRS, CDR2 YFSETQ. V was cut by 4 bases and J by 1 base, with 17 bases left in between. The CDR3 has 16 amino acids. Across over 20 US areas, participants ranged in age from roughly 18 to 89 years. Cohorts were assigned according to the clinical history that participants reported. Authors' processing steps: The assay estimated nucleated cells by amplifying reference gene primers. TCRdb's table, derived via immunoSEQ multiplex PCR, lists solely in-frame clones and lacks some. The V and J calls and clone size are taken from that table; D and trimming were inferred from the DNA. There are 180,000 or so clones in the sample; roughly 82% occur only once, and roughly 8.7% lies in the top ten.

The receptor comes from a woman younger than 45 who had recovered from COVID-19. Sequenced sample: PBMCs or T cells enriched from blood (not recorded which). V usage is TRBV5-1 and J usage is TRBJ2-5, with unresolved D. CDR3 DNA: TGCGCCAGCAGCCCAAATCCCCTAGGTTCCCAAGAGACCCAGTACTTC. Protein product: CASSPNPLGSQETQYF.